This T cell receptor (beta chain) stems from a study of CD8 T cells in Susac syndrome. Random hexamers were used to reverse transcribe an amount of about 0.45 to 1 ug RNA. TCRdb reanalysed the immunoSEQ multiplex PCR reads using MiXCR and keeps one entry per CDR3 protein. The sample consists of 200,000 or so distinct CDR3 sequences, 90% to 95% of them appearing once. This clonotype was sampled from a human donor with multiple sclerosis. Specimen: CD4+ T cells from PBMCs.

For the CDR3, the DNA is TGTGCCACCAGCAGAGGGACAGTTTCCGATACGCAGTATTTT. Protein: CATSRGTVSDTQYF. The gene calls are TRBV15 and TRBJ2-3; possible D gene TRBD1, 6 bases. Trimming removed 1 base from V and 6 bases from J, with 11 bases in between. The V gene's germline CDR1 is LNHNV and CDR2 YYDKDF (reference sequence). This CDR3 has 14 residues.